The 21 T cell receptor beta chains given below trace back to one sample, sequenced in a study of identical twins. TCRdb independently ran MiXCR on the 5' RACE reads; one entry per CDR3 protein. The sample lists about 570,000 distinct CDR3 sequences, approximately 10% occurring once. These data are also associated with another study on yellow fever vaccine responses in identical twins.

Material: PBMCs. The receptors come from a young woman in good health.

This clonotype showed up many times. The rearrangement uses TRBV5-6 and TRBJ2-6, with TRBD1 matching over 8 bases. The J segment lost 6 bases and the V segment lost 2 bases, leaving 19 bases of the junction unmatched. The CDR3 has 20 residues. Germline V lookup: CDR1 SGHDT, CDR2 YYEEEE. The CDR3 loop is CASSLERARTGPTEANVLTF. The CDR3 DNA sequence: TGTGCCAGCAGCTTAGAGCGGGCTAGGACAGGGCCAACCGAGGCCAACGTCCTGACTTTC.

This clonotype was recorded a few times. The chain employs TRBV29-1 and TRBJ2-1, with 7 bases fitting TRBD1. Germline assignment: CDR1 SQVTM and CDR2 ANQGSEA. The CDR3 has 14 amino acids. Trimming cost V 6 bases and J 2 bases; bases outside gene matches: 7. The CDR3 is CSVAGTDTYNEQFF. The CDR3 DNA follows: TGCAGCGTGGCCGGGACAGACACCTACAATGAGCAGTTCTTC.

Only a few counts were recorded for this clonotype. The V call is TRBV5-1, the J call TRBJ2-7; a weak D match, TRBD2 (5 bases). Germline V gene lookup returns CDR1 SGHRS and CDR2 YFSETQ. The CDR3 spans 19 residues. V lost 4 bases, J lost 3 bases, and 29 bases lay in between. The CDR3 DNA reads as TGCGCCAGCAGCCCACCTTTCATCGGGGATCGGCTTGATAACTACGAGCAGTACTTC. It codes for CASSPPFIGDRLDNYEQYF.

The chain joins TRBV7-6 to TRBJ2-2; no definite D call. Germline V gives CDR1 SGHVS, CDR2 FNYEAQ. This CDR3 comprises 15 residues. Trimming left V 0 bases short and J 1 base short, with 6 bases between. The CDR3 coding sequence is TGTGCCAGCAGCTTAGCTACCGAGAACACCGGGGAGCTGTTTTTT. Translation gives CASSLATENTGELFF. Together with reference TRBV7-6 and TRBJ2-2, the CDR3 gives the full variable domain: GAGVSQSPRYKVTKRGQDVALRCDPISGHVSLYWYRQALGQGPEFLTYFNYEAQQDKSGLPNDRFSAERPEGSISTLTIQRTEQRDSAMYRCASSLATENTGELFFGEGSRLTVL.

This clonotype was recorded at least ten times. The CDR3, as DNA: TGTGCCAGCACCCATAAGGGGGGCTTACTCTACGAGCAGTACTTC. Amino acids: CASTHKGGLLYEQYF. J is TRBJ2-7 and V is TRBV12-3 or TRBV12-4; either TRBD1 or TRBD2 may supply D (6 bases each). V was trimmed by 7 bases and J by 3 bases, leaving 19 bases between them. The CDR3 is 15 amino acids.

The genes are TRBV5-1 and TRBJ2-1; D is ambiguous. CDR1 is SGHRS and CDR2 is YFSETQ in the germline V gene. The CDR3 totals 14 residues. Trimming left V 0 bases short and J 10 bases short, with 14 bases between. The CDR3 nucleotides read TGCGCCAGCAGCTTGGCATGGGCACCCAGGGAGCAGTTCTTC. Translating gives CASSLAWAPREQFF.

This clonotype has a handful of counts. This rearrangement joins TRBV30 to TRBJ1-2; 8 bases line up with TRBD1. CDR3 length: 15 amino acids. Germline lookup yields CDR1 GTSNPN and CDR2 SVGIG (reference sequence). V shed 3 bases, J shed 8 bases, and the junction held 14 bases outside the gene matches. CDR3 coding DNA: TGTGCCTGGAGCAGTTCCGGACAGGGTCAGGGAGGCTACACCTTC. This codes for CAWSSSGQGQGGYTF.

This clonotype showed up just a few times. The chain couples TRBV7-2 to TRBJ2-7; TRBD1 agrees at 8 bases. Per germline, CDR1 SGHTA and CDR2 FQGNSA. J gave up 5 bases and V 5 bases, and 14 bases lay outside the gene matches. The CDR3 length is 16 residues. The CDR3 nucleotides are TGTGCCAGCAGCCCCCCCCTATCCGGACAGGGTGACGAGCAGTACTTC. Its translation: CASSPPLSGQGDEQYF.

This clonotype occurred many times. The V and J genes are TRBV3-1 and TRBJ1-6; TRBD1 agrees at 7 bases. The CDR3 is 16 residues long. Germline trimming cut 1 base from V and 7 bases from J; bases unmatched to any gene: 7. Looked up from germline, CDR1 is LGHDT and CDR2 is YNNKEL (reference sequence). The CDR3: CASSQVGGGGNSPLHF. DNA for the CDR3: TGTGCCAGCAGCCAAGTAGGAGGGGGCGGGAATTCACCCCTCCACTTT. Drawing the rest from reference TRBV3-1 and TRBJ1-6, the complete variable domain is DTAVSQTPKYLVTQMGNDKSIKCEQNLGHDTMYWYKQDSKKFLKIMFSYNNKELIINETVPNRFSPKSPDKAHLNLHINSLELGDSAVYFCASSQVGGGGNSPLHFGNGTRLTVT.

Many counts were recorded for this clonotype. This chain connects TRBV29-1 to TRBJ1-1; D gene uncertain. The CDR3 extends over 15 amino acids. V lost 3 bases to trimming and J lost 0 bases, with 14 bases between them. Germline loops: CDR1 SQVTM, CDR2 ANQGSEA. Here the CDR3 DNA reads TGCAGCGTTGAGGGAGGTCCAGGAATGAACACTGAAGCTTTCTTT. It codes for CSVEGGPGMNTEAFF.

CDR3 loop: CASRVNHGGGIYNSPLHF. The CDR3 DNA reads TGTGCCAGCAGGGTTAATCACGGAGGGGGAATCTATAATTCACCCCTCCACTTT. This chain links TRBV28 with TRBJ1-6; weak D call: TRBD1 (6 bases). The CDR3 totals 18 residues. CDR1 and CDR2 (germline): MDHEN, SYDVKM. V lost 6 bases and J lost 3, with 21 bases in between.

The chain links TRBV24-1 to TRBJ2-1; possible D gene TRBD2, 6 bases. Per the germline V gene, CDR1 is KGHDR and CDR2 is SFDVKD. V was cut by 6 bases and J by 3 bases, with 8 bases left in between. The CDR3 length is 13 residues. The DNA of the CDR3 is TGTGCCACCAGTATAGCGGACTACAATGAGCAGTTCTTC. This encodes CATSIADYNEQFF.

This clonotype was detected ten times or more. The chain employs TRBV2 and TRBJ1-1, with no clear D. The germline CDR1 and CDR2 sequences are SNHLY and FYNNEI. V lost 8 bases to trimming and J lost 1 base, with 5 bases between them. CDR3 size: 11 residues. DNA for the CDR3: TGTGCCAGCGGCGGGAACACTGAAGCTTTCTTT. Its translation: CASGGNTEAFF.

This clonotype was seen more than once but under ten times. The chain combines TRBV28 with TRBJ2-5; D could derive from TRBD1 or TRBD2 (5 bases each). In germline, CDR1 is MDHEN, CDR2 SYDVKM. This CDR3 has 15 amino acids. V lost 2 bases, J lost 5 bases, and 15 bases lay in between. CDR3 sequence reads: CASSLGGKGTETQYF. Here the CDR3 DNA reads TGTGCCAGCAGTTTAGGGGGTAAGGGGACGGAGACCCAGTACTTC. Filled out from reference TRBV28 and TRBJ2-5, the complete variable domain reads DVKVTQSSRYLVKRTGEKVFLECVQDMDHENMFWYRQDPGLGLRLIYFSYDVKMKEKGDIPEGYSVSREKKERFSLILESASTNQTSMYLCASSLGGKGTETQYFGPGTRLLVL.

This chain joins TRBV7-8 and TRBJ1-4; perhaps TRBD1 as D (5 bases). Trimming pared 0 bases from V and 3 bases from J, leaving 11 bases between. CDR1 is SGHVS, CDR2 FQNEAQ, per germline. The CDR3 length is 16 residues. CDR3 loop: CASSLAARVPNEKLFF. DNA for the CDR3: TGTGCCAGCAGCTTAGCGGCCAGGGTTCCTAATGAAAAACTGTTTTTT.

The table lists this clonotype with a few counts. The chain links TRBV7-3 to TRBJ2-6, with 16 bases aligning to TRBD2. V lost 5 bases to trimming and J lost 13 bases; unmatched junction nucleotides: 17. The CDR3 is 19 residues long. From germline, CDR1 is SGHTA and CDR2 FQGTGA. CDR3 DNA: TGTGCCAGCAGCCCTCCCCCGGGACTAGCGGGGGGGCTCCCTAGAGTCCTGACTTTC. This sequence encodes CASSPPPGLAGGLPRVLTF.

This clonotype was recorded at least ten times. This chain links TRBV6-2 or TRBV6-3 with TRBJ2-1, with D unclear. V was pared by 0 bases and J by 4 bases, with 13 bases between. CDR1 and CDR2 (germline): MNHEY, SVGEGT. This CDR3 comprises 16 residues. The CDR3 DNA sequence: TGTGCCAGCAGTTACTCGAGCCGTTCGCCTTACAATGAGCAGTTCTTC. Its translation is CASSYSSRSPYNEQFF.

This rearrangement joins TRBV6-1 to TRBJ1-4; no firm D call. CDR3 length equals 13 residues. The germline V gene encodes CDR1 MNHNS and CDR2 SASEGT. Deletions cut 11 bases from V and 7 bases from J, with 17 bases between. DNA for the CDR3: TGTGCCGCGGCGAGGTATTTGAGTGAAAAACTGTTTTTT. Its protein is CAAARYLSEKLFF.

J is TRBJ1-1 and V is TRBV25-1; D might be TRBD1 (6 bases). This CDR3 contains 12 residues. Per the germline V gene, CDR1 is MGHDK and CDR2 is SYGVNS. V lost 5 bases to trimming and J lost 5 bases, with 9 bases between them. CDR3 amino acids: CASSRGATEAFF. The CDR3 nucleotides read TGTGCCAGCAGTAGGGGGGCGACTGAAGCTTTCTTT.

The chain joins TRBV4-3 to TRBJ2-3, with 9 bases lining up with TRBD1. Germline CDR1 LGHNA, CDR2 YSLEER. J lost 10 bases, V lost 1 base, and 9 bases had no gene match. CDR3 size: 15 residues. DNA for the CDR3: TGCGCCAGCAGCCAAGGGACAGGGGCGCCCCTCGCGCAGTATTTT. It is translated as CASSQGTGAPLAQYF.

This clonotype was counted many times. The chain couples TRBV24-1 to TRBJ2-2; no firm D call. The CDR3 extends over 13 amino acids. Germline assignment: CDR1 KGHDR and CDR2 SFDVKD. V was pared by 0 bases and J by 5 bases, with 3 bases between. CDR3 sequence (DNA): TGTGCCACCAGTGATTTGCGGACCGGGGAGCTGTTTTTT. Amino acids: CATSDLRTGELFF.